This T cell receptor beta chain is from a study of beta chain features in type 1 diabetes. A remark on this clone: Its specificity is unknown.

A sort by CD45RO/CCR7/CD25/CD127/CD95/CD27 yielded CD4+ naive, central memory, regulatory and stem cell-like memory cells. The V end lost 1 base, the J end lost 3 bases, and 10 bases lay between the germline ends. Germline V gene lookup returns CDR1 SEHNR and CDR2 FQNEAQ (reference sequence). This CDR3 has 14 amino acids. Expressed TCRB transcripts were sequenced, since all the RNA that had been isolated was reverse transcribed. Repertoires were generated with immunoSEQ multiplex PCR, while TCRdb's copy carries only in-frame clones and drops some. The sample holds some 220,000 clones; 9.5% to 13% are singletons and the top ten take roughly 1.4%. Regarding the study as a whole: The study found moderately but significantly shorter TCRB CDR3s in all four CD4+ subsets of Type 1 diabetes patients.

V and J are TRBV7-9 and TRBJ2-7, with D uncertain. The sample comprised central memory CD4+ T cells from blood. This clonotype was sampled from a man aged 18 to 30 in good health. This CDR3 reads CASSLERYGYEQYF. CDR3 sequence (DNA): TGTGCCAGCAGCTTAGAACGCTACGGCTACGAGCAGTACTTC.